This T cell receptor (beta chain) emerged from a study of PD-1 and CTLA-4 blockade in melanoma. Deletions cut 6 bases from V and 5 bases from J, with 10 bases between. CDR3 length: 12 amino acids. The germline CDR1 and CDR2 sequences are SEHNR and FQNEAQ (reference sequence). Profiled with immunoSEQ multiplex PCR; TCRdb holds only in-frame clones, not every one. The sample has 25,000 to 35,000 clones; about 88% are singletons. The starting material was CD8+ T cells from peripheral blood, obtained before anti-PD-1 treatment. The rearrangement joins TRBV7-9 to TRBJ1-1, with D unresolved. This clonotype was obtained from a human donor with melanoma. The CDR3 sequence is CASSLTGTEAFF. The CDR3 coding sequence is TGTGCCAGCAGTTTAACGGGGACTGAAGCTTTCTTT.